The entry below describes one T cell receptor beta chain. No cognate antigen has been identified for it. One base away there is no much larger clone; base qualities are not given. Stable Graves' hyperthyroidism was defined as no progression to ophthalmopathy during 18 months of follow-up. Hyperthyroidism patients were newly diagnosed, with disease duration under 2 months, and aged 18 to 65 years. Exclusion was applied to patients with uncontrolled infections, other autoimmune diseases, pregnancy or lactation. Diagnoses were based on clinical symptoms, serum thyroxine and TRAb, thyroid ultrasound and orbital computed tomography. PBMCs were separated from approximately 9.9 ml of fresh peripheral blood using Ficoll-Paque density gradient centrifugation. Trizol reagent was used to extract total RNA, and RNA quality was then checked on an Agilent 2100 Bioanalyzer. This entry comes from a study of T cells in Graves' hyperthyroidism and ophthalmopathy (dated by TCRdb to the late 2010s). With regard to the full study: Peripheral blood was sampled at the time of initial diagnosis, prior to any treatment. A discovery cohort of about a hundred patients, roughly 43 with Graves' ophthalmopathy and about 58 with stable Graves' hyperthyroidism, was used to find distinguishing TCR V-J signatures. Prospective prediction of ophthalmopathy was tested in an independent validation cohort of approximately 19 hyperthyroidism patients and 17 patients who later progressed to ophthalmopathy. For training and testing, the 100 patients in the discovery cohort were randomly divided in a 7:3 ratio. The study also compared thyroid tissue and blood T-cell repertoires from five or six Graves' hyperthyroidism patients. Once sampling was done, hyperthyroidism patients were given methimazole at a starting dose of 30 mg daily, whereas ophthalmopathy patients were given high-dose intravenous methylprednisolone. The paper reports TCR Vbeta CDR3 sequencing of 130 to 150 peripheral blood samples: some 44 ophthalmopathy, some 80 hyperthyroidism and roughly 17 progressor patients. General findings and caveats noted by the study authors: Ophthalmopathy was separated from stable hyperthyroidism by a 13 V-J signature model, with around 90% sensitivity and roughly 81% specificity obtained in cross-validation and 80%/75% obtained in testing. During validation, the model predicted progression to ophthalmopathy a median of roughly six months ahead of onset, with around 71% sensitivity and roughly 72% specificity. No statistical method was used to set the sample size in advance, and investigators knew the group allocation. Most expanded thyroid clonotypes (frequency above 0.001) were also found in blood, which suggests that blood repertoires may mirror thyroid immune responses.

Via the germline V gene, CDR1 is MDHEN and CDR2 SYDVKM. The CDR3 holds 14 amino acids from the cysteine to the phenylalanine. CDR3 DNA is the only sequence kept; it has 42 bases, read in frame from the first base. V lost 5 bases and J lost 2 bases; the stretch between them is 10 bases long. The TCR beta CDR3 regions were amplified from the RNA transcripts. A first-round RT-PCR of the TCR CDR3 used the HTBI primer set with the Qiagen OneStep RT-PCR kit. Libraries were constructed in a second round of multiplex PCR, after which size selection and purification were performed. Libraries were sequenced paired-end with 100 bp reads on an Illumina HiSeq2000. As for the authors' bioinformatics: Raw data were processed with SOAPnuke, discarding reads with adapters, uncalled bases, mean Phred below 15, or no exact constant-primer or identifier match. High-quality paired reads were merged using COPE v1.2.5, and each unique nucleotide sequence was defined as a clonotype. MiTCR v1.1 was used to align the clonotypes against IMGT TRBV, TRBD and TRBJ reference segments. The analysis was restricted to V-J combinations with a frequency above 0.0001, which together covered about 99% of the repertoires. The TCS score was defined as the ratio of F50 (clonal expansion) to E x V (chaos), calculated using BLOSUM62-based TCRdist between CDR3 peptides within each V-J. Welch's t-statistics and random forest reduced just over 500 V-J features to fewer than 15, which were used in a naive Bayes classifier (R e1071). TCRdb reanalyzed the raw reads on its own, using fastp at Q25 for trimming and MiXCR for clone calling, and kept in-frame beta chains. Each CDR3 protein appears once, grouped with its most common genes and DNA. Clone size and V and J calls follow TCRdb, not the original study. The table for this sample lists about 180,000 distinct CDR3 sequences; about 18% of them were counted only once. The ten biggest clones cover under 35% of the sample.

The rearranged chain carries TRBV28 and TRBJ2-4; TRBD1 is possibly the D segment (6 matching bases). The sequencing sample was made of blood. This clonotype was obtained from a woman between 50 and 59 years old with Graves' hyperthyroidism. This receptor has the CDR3 CASSLTGTKNIQYF. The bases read TGTGCCAGCAGTCTAACAGGGACCAAAAACATTCAGTACTTC.